Following are 27 T cell receptor beta chains from one sample sequenced in a study of T cell responses to AZD1222 COVID-19 vaccine (dated by TCRdb to the early 2020s). Taken with the paper, the label for time point translates to: baseline before first vaccination. Library preparation was by the immunoSEQ multiplex PCR assay. TCRdb holds this immuneACCESS table with in-frame rearrangements only. Some clones are missing; in checked studies, unresolved V genes explain under half, and the rest has no known cause. This sample gives 140,000 to 150,000 clones in total; roughly 88% of them show up just once. Clones ranked in the top ten supply less than 9.5% of the sample. The sequencing here drew on peripheral blood, taken on day 0 of AZD1222 vaccination. These TCRs come from an adult in good health.

This chain links TRBV19 with TRBJ2-4, with a weak D call TRBD1 (6 bases). This CDR3 is built from 16 residues. V was clipped by 6 bases and J by 5 bases, with 20 bases between them. Per germline, CDR1 LNHDA and CDR2 SQIVND (reference sequence). This CDR3 reads CASSSGVRGYENIQYF. CDR3 in DNA: TGTGCCAGTAGCTCAGGTGTCAGGGGTTACGAAAACATTCAGTACTTC.

This sequence joins TRBV10-2 and TRBJ1-5; no reliable D call. V was trimmed by 6 bases and J by 5 bases, leaving 14 bases between them. Germline assignment: CDR1 WSHSY and CDR2 SAAADI. This CDR3 is built from 14 residues. The CDR3 DNA is TGCGCCAGCAGCGACCCCACAAGAGATCAGCCCCAGCATTTT. Protein sequence: CASSDPTRDQPQHF.

V usage is TRBV29-1 and J usage is TRBJ1-1; possible D gene TRBD1, 6 bases. The germline CDR1 and CDR2 sequences are SQVTM and ANQGSEA. Trimming shortened V by 6 bases and J by 1 base, and 24 bases separated the two germline ends. This CDR3 is built from 17 residues. CDR3 amino acids: CSVGGLVGFNQNTEAFF. The DNA for the CDR3 is TGCAGCGTGGGGGGGCTGGTGGGTTTTAACCAGAACACTGAAGCTTTCTTT.

Regarding this clone: The junction shows a germline mismatch at one end, possibly a read error. The J gene is TRBJ1-4, the V gene TRBV7-9; possibly TRBD1 for D (5 bases). This CDR3 is 15 amino acids long. Looked up from germline, CDR1 is SEHNR and CDR2 is FQNEAQ (reference sequence). The CDR3 sequence: CASSLGQAPNEKLFF. The CDR3 nucleotides are TGTGCCAGCAGTTTAGGACAAGCGCCTAATGAAAAACTGTTTTTT.

V and J are TRBV5-1 and TRBJ2-7; 15 bases are a match to TRBD2. Germline lookup yields CDR1 SGHRS and CDR2 YFSETQ. With V trimmed by 4 bases and J by 3 bases, 8 bases remained unmatched. CDR3 length: 17 residues. The DNA for the CDR3 is TGCGCCAGCAGCCCCGGGGGGACTAGCGGGAGGATCTACGAGCAGTACTTC. It encodes CASSPGGTSGRIYEQYF.

This clone was found once. The chain combines TRBV7-9 with TRBJ1-1; D gene ambiguous. The CDR3 totals 15 residues. Germline V gene sequence: CDR1 SEHNR, CDR2 FQNEAQ (reference sequence). V was pared by 6 bases and J by 0 bases, with 14 bases between. Written as DNA, the CDR3 is TGTGCCAGCAGTACCGTACCCGGACTGAACACTGAAGCTTTCTTT. Its protein is CASSTVPGLNTEAFF.

The gene calls are TRBV30 and TRBJ1-5; tentatively, D is TRBD1 (6 bases). In germline, CDR1 is GTSNPN, CDR2 SVGIG (reference sequence). Trimming stripped 2 bases from V and 7 bases from J, with 21 bases between. The CDR3 consists of 16 residues. The CDR3 DNA reads TGTGCCTGGAGTCCCGCCCCCCTACAGGGTGCACAGCCCCAGCATTTT. This codes for CAWSPAPLQGAQPQHF.

The V gene is TRBV5-1, the J gene TRBJ2-7, with 8 bases matching TRBD2. The ends lost 0 bases at V and 5 bases at J; junction bases unmatched: 7. The CDR3 has 15 amino acids. Germline-derived CDR1 and CDR2 are SGHRS and YFSETQ. The CDR3 reads CASSLGRLANHEQYF. CDR3 nucleotide sequence: TGCGCCAGCAGCTTGGGAAGACTAGCGAATCACGAGCAGTACTTC.

The chain employs TRBV15 and TRBJ2-3; no reliable D call. CDR1 LNHNV and CDR2 YYDKDF come from the germline V gene (reference sequence). This CDR3 is 13 amino acids long. The V end was cut by 0 bases, the J end by 2 bases, with 3 bases between. The CDR3 sequence: CATSRDPTDTQYF. The CDR3 DNA follows: TGTGCCACCAGCAGAGATCCCACAGATACGCAGTATTTT.

This chain links TRBV9 with TRBJ2-1; 10 bases line up with TRBD2. V trimming: 2 bases; J trimming: 10 bases; junction bases outside the gene matches: 9. The CDR3 length is 15 residues. Germline-derived CDR1 and CDR2 are SGDLS and YYNGEE. The CDR3 coding sequence is TGTGCCAGCAGCGTCGAAGCGGGAGGGTCTAAGGAGCAGTTCTTC. Its translation: CASSVEAGGSKEQFF.

The chain employs TRBV4-1 and TRBJ1-1; D call uncertain. CDR3 length: 16 amino acids. In germline, CDR1 is MGHRA, CDR2 YSYEKL. The ends were cut back, 1 base at V and 6 bases at J, with 18 bases in the middle. CDR3 amino acids: CASSQGGRGVSPEAFF. The CDR3 DNA sequence: TGCGCCAGCAGCCAAGGAGGGCGTGGGGTCTCCCCTGAAGCTTTCTTT.

The rearrangement uses TRBV7-9 and TRBJ1-5, with 10 bases identical to TRBD1. V lost 3 bases to trimming and J lost 3 bases; unmatched junction nucleotides: 2. The CDR3 is 15 amino acids. Germline CDR1 is SEHNR and CDR2 is FQNEAQ (reference sequence). The CDR3 reads CASSFGTGVNQPQHF. Written as DNA, the CDR3 is TGTGCCAGCAGCTTCGGGACAGGGGTCAATCAGCCCCAGCATTTT.

The chain has TRBV10-3 and TRBJ2-2, with 7 bases that match TRBD1. The CDR3 consists of 13 residues. Germline loops: CDR1 ENHRY, CDR2 SYGVKD. The ends lost 11 bases at V and 2 bases at J; junction bases unmatched: 5. CDR3 DNA sequence: TGTGCCGTCACAGGGGAAAACACCGGGGAGCTGTTTTTT. This encodes CAVTGENTGELFF.

V usage is TRBV19 and J usage is TRBJ2-1; 8 bases are a match to TRBD2. The V segment lost 3 bases and the J segment 0 bases; nucleotides outside the gene matches: 4. CDR3 length: 16 residues. Germline values: CDR1 LNHDA, CDR2 SQIVND (reference sequence). CDR3 residues: CASSMAGGDSYNEQFF. The CDR3 DNA is TGTGCCAGTAGTATGGCCGGGGGGGACTCCTACAATGAGCAGTTCTTC.

The chain recombines TRBV3-1 (or the pseudogene TRBV3-2) with TRBJ1-6; no firm D call. CDR3 length equals 13 residues. V was shortened by 1 base and J by 8 bases, with 6 bases between the two germline ends. Germline V gene data show CDR1 as LGHDT and CDR2 as YNNKEL (reference sequence). The CDR3: CASSQGEDSPLHF. The CDR3 coding sequence is TGTGCCAGCAGCCAAGGTGAAGATTCACCCCTCCACTTT.

The chain carries TRBV14 and TRBJ1-4; D perhaps matches TRBD1 (5 bases). The CDR3 extends over 15 amino acids. Germline CDR1 reads SGHDN; CDR2 reads FVKESK. The germline V and J ends were trimmed by 4 bases and 4 bases, with 13 bases remaining between them. CDR3: CASSPSGAGNEKLFF. CDR3 coding DNA: TGTGCCAGCAGCCCCTCTGGGGCGGGTAATGAAAAACTGTTTTTT.

This clone came up once. The chain employs TRBV5-4 and TRBJ2-1; 8 bases fit TRBD1. V lost 2 bases to trimming and J lost 4 bases; unmatched junction nucleotides: 5. CDR1 and CDR2 (germline): SGHNT, YYREEE (reference sequence). The CDR3 extends over 15 amino acids. CDR3 amino acids: CASSFLTGEYNEQFF. The CDR3 DNA follows: TGTGCCAGCAGCTTCCTGACAGGGGAATACAATGAGCAGTTCTTC. The variable domain in full, completed from reference TRBV5-4 and TRBJ2-1, reads ETGVTQSPTHLIKTRGQQVTLRCSSQSGHNTVSWYQQALGQGPQFIFQYYREEENGRGNFPPRFSGLQFPNYSSELNVNALELDDSALYLCASSFLTGEYNEQFFGPGTRLTVL.

This clone has just a few counts. The rearrangement joins TRBV4-1 to TRBJ1-2; no firm D call. V lost 4 bases and J 0 bases, leaving 18 bases between the germline ends. Germline CDR1 MGHRA, CDR2 YSYEKL. The CDR3 spans 17 residues. The CDR3: CASSLLPGPAANYGYTF. CDR3 nucleotides: TGCGCCAGCAGCCTGCTCCCGGGCCCGGCAGCTAACTATGGCTACACCTTC.

The J gene is TRBJ1-4, the V gene TRBV5-4; a weak D match, TRBD1 (6 bases). In germline, CDR1 is SGHNT, CDR2 YYREEE (reference sequence). V was shortened by 0 bases and J by 8 bases, with 17 bases between the two germline ends. CDR3 size: 16 residues. The CDR3 sequence is CASSLGGHSEVEKLFF. For the CDR3, the DNA is TGTGCCAGCAGCTTGGGGGGACACTCGGAGGTGGAAAAACTGTTTTTT.

The V call is TRBV7-9, the J call TRBJ1-6, with D perhaps TRBD1 (6 bases). The CDR3 has 15 amino acids. V was clipped by 3 bases and J by 5 bases, with 11 bases between them. Germline V gives CDR1 SEHNR, CDR2 FQNEAQ (reference sequence). CDR3 in amino acids: CASSFPRQDNSPLHF. CDR3 nucleotide sequence: TGTGCCAGCAGCTTCCCCCGACAGGATAATTCACCCCTCCACTTT.

The chain uses TRBV2 and TRBJ1-2, with D possibly TRBD1 on 5 matching bases. V was cut by 1 base and J by 8 bases, with 11 bases left in between. There are 13 residues in the CDR3. Looked up from germline, CDR1 is SNHLY and CDR2 is FYNNEI. CDR3 DNA: TGTGCCAGCAGTGAAGAAGGGGTTAGAGGCTACACCTTC. It encodes CASSEEGVRGYTF.

The chain is built from TRBV5-1 and TRBJ1-2, with 9 bases that match TRBD1. Germline CDR1 is SGHRS and CDR2 is YFSETQ. The CDR3 is 14 residues long. J gave up 7 bases and V 3 bases, and 7 bases lay outside the gene matches. The CDR3 is CASSWSQGARGYTF. For the CDR3, the DNA is TGCGCCAGCAGCTGGTCACAGGGGGCGCGTGGCTACACCTTC.

This clone appeared a single time. The chain is built from TRBV19 and TRBJ1-5; TRBD1 matches at 9 bases. CDR1 and CDR2 from the germline V gene are LNHDA and SQIVND (reference sequence). This CDR3 spans 12 amino acids. For the CDR3, the DNA is TGTGCAGTGGGGACAGGGCATCAGCCCCAGCATTTT. This encodes CAVGTGHQPQHF.

This chain connects TRBV11-2 to TRBJ2-3; weak D call: TRBD1 (5 bases). The CDR3 consists of 15 residues. The germline V gene encodes CDR1 SGHAT and CDR2 FQNNGV. V was cut by 4 bases and J by 3 bases, with 14 bases left in between. The CDR3: CASSYARSGTDTQYF. CDR3 nucleotide sequence: TGTGCCAGCAGCTACGCCCGGTCAGGGACAGATACGCAGTATTTT.

The chain joins TRBV12-5 to TRBJ2-3, with 10 bases lining up with TRBD2. V trimming: 8 bases; J trimming: 4 bases; junction bases outside the gene matches: 3. Germline V CDR1 and CDR2: LGHNT, FRNRAP. This CDR3 has 13 residues. CDR3 amino acids: CASSGGAADTQYF. DNA of the CDR3: TGTGCTAGTAGCGGGGGGGCCGCAGATACGCAGTATTTT.

This chain links TRBV3-1 (or the pseudogene TRBV3-2) with TRBJ2-1; possible D gene TRBD1, 5 bases. V lost 3 bases to trimming and J lost 5 bases, with 5 bases between them. CDR1 is LGHDT and CDR2 is YNNKEL in the germline V gene (reference sequence). The CDR3 spans 12 residues. The CDR3 protein is CASSHRDNEQFF. CDR3 coding DNA: TGTGCCAGCAGCCACAGGGACAATGAGCAGTTCTTC.

CDR3 nucleotide sequence: TGTGCCAGCAGCTTATCGGAGGACACTGAAGCTTTCTTT. Protein product: CASSLSEDTEAFF. This chain links TRBV5-8 with TRBJ1-1, with D uncertain. This CDR3 comprises 13 residues. The germline V and J ends were trimmed by 2 bases and 3 bases, with 8 bases remaining between them. Germline V gene data show CDR1 as SGHTS and CDR2 as YDEGEE. Drawing the rest from reference TRBV5-8 and TRBJ1-1, the complete variable domain is EAGVTQSPTHLIKTRGQQATLRCSPISGHTSVYWYQQALGLGLQFLLWYDEGEERNRGNFPPRFSGRQFPNYSSELNVNALELEDSALYLCASSLSEDTEAFFGQGTRLTVV.